The clone carrying this T cell receptor beta chain has a count of ten or more. The antigen is unknown. The germline V gene has CDR1 LGHDT and CDR2 YNNKEL (reference sequence). The CDR3 has 15 amino acids. Losses at the gene ends were 5 bases for V and 6 bases for J; bases not matched to a gene: 12. This specimen belongs to a study of blood T cells in healthy people across ages. Study-level background: Per two T cells, about one barcoded beta molecule was captured through template switching. Points from the study as a whole: Calculation of diversity from one million T cells yielded estimates considered to be underestimates.

Alongside a J-beta primer mix, a sample-barcoded 5' primer served in a second PCR lasting about 7 to 12 cycles. Per-sample output comprised a minimum of 2.5 million paired-end reads containing CDR3. TCRdb recomputed calls from the 5' RACE reads with MiXCR, one row per CDR3 protein. The sample has 790,000 or so distinct CDR3 sequences; roughly 46% are singletons. Sequenced input: blood. The receptor was derived from an elderly man in good health. This sequence joins TRBV3-1 and TRBJ2-7, with 8 nucleotides matching TRBD2. The CDR3 protein is CASSTPGDAGGEQYF. CDR3 nucleotide sequence: TGTGCCAGCAGCACCCCAGGGGATGCGGGAGGCGAGCAGTACTTC.